The 20 T cell receptor beta chains below come from one sample, sequenced in a study of blood T cell repertoires in COVID-19. Profiling relied on immunoSEQ multiplex PCR, and the TCRdb table lists in-frame clones only, not all of them. Among a few hundred thousand clones listed, approximately 87% were seen once. Specimen: PBMCs or T cells enriched from blood (not recorded which). These receptors were obtained from a woman aged 45-59 years who had recovered from COVID-19.

V gene TRBV19 combines with J gene TRBJ1-6; TRBD1 matches at 11 bases. CDR1 LNHDA and CDR2 SQIVND come from the germline V gene (reference sequence). The CDR3 has 15 residues. V trimming: 7 bases; J trimming: 7 bases; junction bases outside the gene matches: 6. The CDR3 DNA follows: TGTGCCAGTACCCTAGGGGACAGGGGGAATTCACCCCTCCACTTT. Amino acid sequence: CASTLGDRGNSPLHF.

V is TRBV16 and J is TRBJ1-1, with D maybe TRBD1 (5 bases). This CDR3 region has 15 residues. V lost 0 bases and J 2 bases, leaving 10 bases between the germline ends. Germline V gene lookup returns CDR1 KGHSY and CDR2 FQNENV. In DNA form, the CDR3 reads TGTGCCAGCAGCCAATCAGGACATACTAACACTGAAGCTTTCTTT. Its protein is CASSQSGHTNTEAFF.

The chain recombines TRBV7-9 with TRBJ2-3; 7 bases line up with TRBD1. The CDR3 spans 14 residues. The junction had 4 bases not matched to a gene; V was cut back by 4 bases and J by 3 bases. From germline, CDR1 is SEHNR and CDR2 FQNEAQ (reference sequence). The CDR3 bases are TGTGCCAGCAGCTCAGGACAGGCAACAGATACGCAGTATTTT. Protein product: CASSSGQATDTQYF.

V gene TRBV2 combines with J gene TRBJ2-4; 11 bases fit TRBD2. From germline, CDR1 is SNHLY and CDR2 FYNNEI. With 6 bases clipped from V and 0 bases from J, the junction kept 10 bases outside the gene matches. This CDR3 region has 18 residues. The CDR3 sequence: CASSPRTSGSLAKNIQYF. The CDR3 DNA reads as TGTGCCAGCAGCCCACGGACTAGCGGGTCCCTAGCCAAAAACATTCAGTACTTC.

The chain joins TRBV9 to TRBJ2-1; the match to TRBD1 covers 7 bases. This CDR3 region has 15 residues. Losses at the gene ends were 4 bases for V and 1 base for J; bases not matched to a gene: 5. CDR1 and CDR2 from the germline V gene are SGDLS and YYNGEE. The CDR3 protein is CASSQQGNSYNEQFF. CDR3 in DNA: TGTGCCAGCAGCCAACAGGGGAATTCCTACAATGAGCAGTTCTTC.

This sequence joins TRBV20-1 and TRBJ2-3, with 7 bases fitting TRBD2. CDR3 size: 11 residues. In germline, CDR1 is DFQATT, CDR2 SNEGSKA (reference sequence). J was trimmed by 6 bases and V by 3 bases; bases with no gene match: 0. Written as DNA, the CDR3 is TGCAGTGCTAGGGGAGGGGATACGCAGTATTTT. This codes for CSARGGDTQYF.

The rearrangement joins TRBV5-1 to TRBJ2-4; 8 bases are shared with TRBD1. J gave up 4 bases and V 0 bases, and 9 bases lay outside the gene matches. Germline values: CDR1 SGHRS, CDR2 YFSETQ. This CDR3 is built from 17 residues. CDR3 nucleotide sequence: TGCGCCAGCAGCTTGGAAGGACAGGGTGTCCAAAAAAACATTCAGTACTTC. As protein: CASSLEGQGVQKNIQYF. Full variable domain (outside the CDR3, taken from reference TRBV5-1 and TRBJ2-4): KAGVTQTPRYLIKTRGQQVTLSCSPISGHRSVSWYQQTPGQGLQFLFEYFSETQRNKGNFPGRFSGRQFSNSRSEMNVSTLELGDSALYLCASSLEGQGVQKNIQYFGAGTRLSVL.

This sequence joins TRBV2 and TRBJ1-5, with 8 bases identical to TRBD1. Germline CDR1 SNHLY, CDR2 FYNNEI. Trimming removed 6 bases from V and 0 bases from J; junction bases left unmatched: 4. The CDR3 spans 15 residues. This CDR3 is CASSITGGSNQPQHF. CDR3 bases: TGTGCCAGCAGCATTACAGGGGGTAGCAATCAGCCCCAGCATTTT.

The V call is TRBV5-1, the J call TRBJ2-7; 7 positions agree with TRBD1. The CDR3 loop spans 14 amino acids. Germline V gives CDR1 SGHRS, CDR2 YFSETQ. J was trimmed by 3 bases and V by 3 bases; bases with no gene match: 6. The DNA of the CDR3 is TGCGCCAGCAGCTGGACAGGCCCGATCTACGAGCAGTACTTC. Translating gives CASSWTGPIYEQYF.

The rearrangement links TRBV5-1 to TRBJ2-3; no clear D gene. V was clipped by 5 bases and J by 4 bases, with 8 bases between them. The CDR3 extends over 12 amino acids. Germline V lookup: CDR1 SGHRS, CDR2 YFSETQ. The CDR3 DNA is TGCGCCAGCAGTGCTAGTTCAGATACGCAGTATTTT. Its translation: CASSASSDTQYF.

The genes are TRBV5-1 and TRBJ2-5; possibly TRBD2 for D (5 bases). The germline V gene encodes CDR1 SGHRS and CDR2 YFSETQ. Between the trimmed V and J ends, which lost 4 bases and 5 bases, there was a span of 15 bases. The CDR3 covers 14 residues. In DNA, the CDR3 is TGCGCCAGCAGCACAGACCCCGGCGGGGAGACCCAGTACTTC. It specifies CASSTDPGGETQYF.

V and J are TRBV4-1 and TRBJ2-6; D ambiguous. The germline gives CDR1 MGHRA, CDR2 YSYEKL. The V end lost 0 bases, the J end lost 0 bases, and 9 bases lay between the germline ends. The CDR3 totals 17 residues. The CDR3 DNA reads TGCGCCAGCAGCCAAGATCACAGAGACTCTGGGGCCAACGTCCTGACTTTC. Protein product: CASSQDHRDSGANVLTF.

The rearrangement joins TRBV6-2 or TRBV6-3 to TRBJ2-2; D might be TRBD1 (5 bases). The CDR3 totals 17 residues. Germline V lookup: CDR1 MNHEY, CDR2 SVGEGT. Trimming cost V 0 bases and J 3 bases, with 14 bases left between them. This CDR3 is CASSYSPGGADTGELFF. The CDR3 DNA reads as TGTGCCAGCAGTTACTCCCCTGGTGGGGCTGACACCGGGGAGCTGTTTTTT.

This chain joins TRBV7-8 and TRBJ1-3; 9 bases fit TRBD1. The germline gives CDR1 SGHVS, CDR2 FQNEAQ. The CDR3 is made up of 15 amino acids. V gave up 5 bases and J gave up 2 bases; unmatched junction bases: 4. This chain's CDR3 is CASSPWTGAGNTIYF. In DNA, the CDR3 is TGTGCCAGCAGCCCCTGGACAGGGGCTGGAAACACCATATATTTT. Filled out from reference TRBV7-8 and TRBJ1-3, the complete variable domain reads GAGVSQSPRYKVAKRGQDVALRCDPISGHVSLFWYQQALGQGPEFLTYFQNEAQLDKSGLPSDRFFAERPEGSVSTLKIQRTQQEDSAVYLCASSPWTGAGNTIYFGEGSWLTVV.

This clone came up once. The chain couples TRBV5-1 to TRBJ1-2; the D gene is possibly TRBD1 (5 bases). The CDR3 has 17 residues. Germline V gene data show CDR1 as SGHRS and CDR2 as YFSETQ. Trimming stripped 5 bases from V and 0 bases from J, with 20 bases between. The DNA of the CDR3 is TGCGCCAGCAGAGGCCCAGGGAACCAGCTGACTAACTATGGCTACACCTTC. Its protein is CASRGPGNQLTNYGYTF.

The chain combines TRBV5-1 with TRBJ1-2; perhaps TRBD1 as D (6 bases). There are 14 residues in the CDR3. The germline V and J ends were trimmed by 1 base and 5 bases, with 12 bases remaining between them. The germline gives CDR1 SGHRS, CDR2 YFSETQ. This CDR3 is CASSLMAGEYGYTF. The CDR3 DNA reads TGCGCCAGCAGCTTGATGGCAGGGGAGTATGGCTACACCTTC.

J is TRBJ2-3 and V is TRBV13; D remains unclear. This CDR3 comprises 13 residues. V shed 5 bases and J shed 0 bases, with 6 bases lying between them. CDR1 PRHDT and CDR2 FYEKMQ come from the germline V gene (reference sequence). The CDR3 sequence: CASSRFSTDTQYF. CDR3 in DNA: TGTGCCAGCAGCCGGTTTAGCACAGATACGCAGTATTTT.

The chain employs TRBV19 and TRBJ2-7, with TRBD1 as a possible D gene (7 bases). This CDR3 region has 17 residues. Trimming left V 7 bases short and J 7 bases short, with 29 bases between. Germline values: CDR1 LNHDA, CDR2 SQIVND (reference sequence). This chain's CDR3 is CASTPNLRTGEVGEQYF. The CDR3 nucleotides are TGTGCCAGTACCCCAAATTTAAGAACAGGGGAGGTAGGGGAGCAGTACTTC.

The chain links TRBV3-1 (or the pseudogene TRBV3-2) to TRBJ1-2, with D possibly matching TRBD1 (5 bases). This CDR3 comprises 15 residues. Germline V lookup: CDR1 LGHDT, CDR2 YNNKEL (reference sequence). Trimming stripped 5 bases from V and 3 bases from J, with 16 bases between. The CDR3, as DNA: TGTGCCAGCAGCTCACATGCAGGGATCGACTATGGCTACACCTTC. Its translation is CASSSHAGIDYGYTF.

This clone was found once. The rearrangement links TRBV4-2 to TRBJ1-2; 9 bases map to TRBD1. Germline trimming cut 4 bases from V and 8 bases from J; bases unmatched to any gene: 11. Germline lookup yields CDR1 LGHNA and CDR2 YNFKEQ. The CDR3 sequence is 15 residues long. The CDR3 reads CASSPDPGQGYGYTF. The CDR3 DNA sequence: TGTGCCAGCAGCCCAGACCCGGGACAGGGCTACGGCTACACCTTC.